A single sample gave rise to the 5 T cell receptor beta chains below, sequenced in a study of cytomegalovirus exposure and HLA in healthy donors. The PCR contained 60 Vbeta and 13 Jbeta primers. Using immunoSEQ multiplex PCR, the repertoire was profiled, and TCRdb retains in-frame clones only, with some absent. The table lists tens of thousands of clones, 76% of them singletons. Sequencing input: PBMCs. All receptors come from a male donor in good health and CMV-seronegative.

The chain's CDR3 is CASSSSTGWRYGYTF. CDR3 bases: TGTGCCAGCAGTTCATCGACAGGATGGAGATATGGCTACACCTTC. The chain is built from TRBV6-5 and TRBJ1-2; D perhaps matches TRBD1 (6 bases). Trimming left V 4 bases short and J 5 bases short, with 17 bases between. The CDR3 totals 15 residues. CDR1 is MNHEY and CDR2 is SVGAGI in the germline V gene.

Comment on this clone: The junction differs from germline at one of its ends, possibly a read error. V gene TRBV9 combines with J gene TRBJ1-2; the D is unclear. Per germline, CDR1 SGDLS and CDR2 YYNGEE. The CDR3 totals 15 residues. This CDR3 is CASSVGEARNYVYTF. In DNA form, the CDR3 reads TGTGCCAGCAGCGTAGGAGAGGCCAGAAACTATGTCTACACCTTC.

This clone was seen more than once but under ten times. This chain links TRBV9 with TRBJ1-5; no clear D. V lost 3 bases and J lost 4, with 14 bases in between. The CDR3 covers 15 residues. From germline, CDR1 is SGDLS and CDR2 YYNGEE. The CDR3 is CASSAAVGSNQPQHF. DNA of the CDR3: TGTGCCAGCAGCGCCGCGGTTGGGTCAAATCAGCCCCAGCATTTT.

This chain connects TRBV7-3 to TRBJ1-1; D is perhaps TRBD1 (6 bases). Germline V gene data show CDR1 as SGHTA and CDR2 as FQGTGA. V lost 5 bases and J 1 base, leaving 8 bases between the germline ends. This CDR3 has 13 residues. CDR3: CASSAQGNTEAFF. CDR3 bases: TGTGCCAGCAGCGCACAGGGGAACACTGAAGCTTTCTTT.

The V and J genes are TRBV5-1 and TRBJ1-4; 10 bases match TRBD1. V was clipped by 0 bases and J by 8 bases; unmatched bases: 13. The germline V gene encodes CDR1 SGHRS and CDR2 YFSETQ. The CDR3 sequence is 18 residues long. The CDR3 DNA reads TGCGCCAGCAGCTTGGGAGACAGGGGGCACCAAATTAACGAAAAACTGTTTTTT. This codes for CASSLGDRGHQINEKLFF.